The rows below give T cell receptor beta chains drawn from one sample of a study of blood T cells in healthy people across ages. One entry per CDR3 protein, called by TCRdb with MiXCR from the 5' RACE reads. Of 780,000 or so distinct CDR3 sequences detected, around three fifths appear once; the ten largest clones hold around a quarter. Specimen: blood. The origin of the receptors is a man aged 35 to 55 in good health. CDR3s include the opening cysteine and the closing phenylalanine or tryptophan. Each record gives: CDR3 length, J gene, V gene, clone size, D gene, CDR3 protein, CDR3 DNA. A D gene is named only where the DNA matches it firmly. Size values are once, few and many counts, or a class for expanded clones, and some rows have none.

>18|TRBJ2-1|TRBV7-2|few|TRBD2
CASRWTSGGPQVSFEQFF
TGTGCCAGCAGATGGACTAGCGGGGGGCCCCAGGTCAGTTTCGAGCAGTTCTTC
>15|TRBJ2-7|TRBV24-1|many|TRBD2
CATSDIAGGPYEQYF
TGTGCCACCAGTGATATAGCGGGAGGGCCTTACGAGCAGTACTTC
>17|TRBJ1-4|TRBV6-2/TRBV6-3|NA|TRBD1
CASSPRDRGVTNEKLFF
TGTGCCAGCAGCCCCCGGGACAGGGGTGTCACTAATGAAAAACTGTTTTTT
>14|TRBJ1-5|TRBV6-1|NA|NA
CASSEAGYDQPQHF
TGTGCCAGCAGTGAGGCGGGCTACGATCAGCCCCAGCATTTT
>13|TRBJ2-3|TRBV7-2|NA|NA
CASSGERTDTQYF
TGTGCCAGCAGCGGTGAAAGGACAGATACGCAGTATTTT
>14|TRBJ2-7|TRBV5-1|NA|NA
CASSGDHNSYEQYF
TGCGCCAGCAGCGGGGACCACAACTCCTACGAGCAGTACTTC
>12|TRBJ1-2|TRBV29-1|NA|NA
CSALAGRYGYTF
TGCAGCGCCCTGGCAGGGAGGTATGGCTACACCTTC
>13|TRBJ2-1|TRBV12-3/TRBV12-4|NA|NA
CASSLGAANEQFF
TGTGCCAGCAGTTTGGGGGCGGCTAATGAGCAGTTCTTC
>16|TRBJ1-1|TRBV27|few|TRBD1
CASSLGQGAIRTEAFF
TGTGCCAGCAGTTTGGGACAGGGGGCGATTCGGACTGAAGCTTTCTTT
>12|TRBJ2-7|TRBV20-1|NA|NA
CSAKWSYDEQYF
TGCAGTGCTAAATGGTCCTACGATGAGCAGTACTTC
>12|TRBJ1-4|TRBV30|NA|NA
CAWSEGSEKLFF
TGTGCCTGGAGTGAAGGTAGTGAAAAACTGTTTTTT
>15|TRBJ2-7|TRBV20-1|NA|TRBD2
CSARVASGRAYEQYF
TGCAGTGCTAGAGTGGCTAGCGGGAGGGCCTACGAGCAGTACTTC
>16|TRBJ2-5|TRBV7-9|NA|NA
CASSDYRDRARETQYF
TGTGCCAGCAGCGATTACCGGGACCGCGCAAGAGAGACCCAGTACTTC
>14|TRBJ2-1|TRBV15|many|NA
CATSRAGFDNEQFF
TGTGCCACCAGCAGAGCCGGTTTCGACAATGAGCAGTTCTTC
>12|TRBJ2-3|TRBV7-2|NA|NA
CASSSRTLRRYF
TGTGCCAGCAGCTCTCGGACTCTCCGACGGTATTTT
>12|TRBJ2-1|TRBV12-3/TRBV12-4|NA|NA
CASSTGVNERFF
TGTGCCAGCAGCACGGGGGTCAATGAGCGGTTCTTC
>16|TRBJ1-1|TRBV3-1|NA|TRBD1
CASSQDRGIGNTEAFF
TGTGCCAGCAGCCAGGACAGGGGGATTGGGAACACTGAAGCTTTCTTT
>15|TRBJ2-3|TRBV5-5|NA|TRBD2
CASRKLAGNTDTQYF
TGTGCCAGCAGGAAACTAGCGGGAAATACAGATACGCAGTATTTT
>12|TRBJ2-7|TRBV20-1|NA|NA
CSARVWDVEQYF
TGCAGTGCTAGAGTTTGGGACGTCGAGCAGTACTTC
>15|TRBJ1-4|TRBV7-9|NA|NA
CASSPGGPLNEKLFF
TGTGCCAGCAGCCCCGGTGGGCCGCTCAATGAAAAACTGTTTTTT
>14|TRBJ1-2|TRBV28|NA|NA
CASSFFGASYGYTF
TGTGCCAGCAGTTTTTTTGGGGCCAGCTATGGCTACACCTTC
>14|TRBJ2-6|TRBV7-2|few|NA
CASSLILGANVLTF
TGTGCCAGCAGCTTAATCTTGGGGGCCAACGTCCTGACTTTC